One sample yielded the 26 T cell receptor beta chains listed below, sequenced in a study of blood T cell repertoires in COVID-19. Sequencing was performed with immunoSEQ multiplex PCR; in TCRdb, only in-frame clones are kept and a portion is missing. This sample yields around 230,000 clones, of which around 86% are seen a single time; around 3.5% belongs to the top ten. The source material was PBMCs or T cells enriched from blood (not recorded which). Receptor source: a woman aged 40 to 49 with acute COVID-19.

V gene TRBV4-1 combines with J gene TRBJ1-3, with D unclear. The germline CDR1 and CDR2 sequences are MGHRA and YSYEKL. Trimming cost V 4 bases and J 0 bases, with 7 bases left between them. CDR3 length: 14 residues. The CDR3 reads CASSPSGSGNTIYF. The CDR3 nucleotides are TGCGCCAGCAGCCCTAGTGGCTCTGGAAACACCATATATTTT.

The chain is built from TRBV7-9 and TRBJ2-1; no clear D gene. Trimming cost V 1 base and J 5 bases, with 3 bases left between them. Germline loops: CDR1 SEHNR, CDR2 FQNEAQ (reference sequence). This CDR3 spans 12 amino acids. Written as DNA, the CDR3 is TGTGCCAGCAGCTTAGGCGACAATGAGCAGTTCTTC. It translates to CASSLGDNEQFF.

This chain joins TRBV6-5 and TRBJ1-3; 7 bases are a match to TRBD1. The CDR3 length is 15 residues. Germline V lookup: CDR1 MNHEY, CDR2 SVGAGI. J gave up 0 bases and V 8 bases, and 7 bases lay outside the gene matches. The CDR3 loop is CASGVRGSSGNTIYF. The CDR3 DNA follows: TGTGCCAGCGGAGTCAGGGGGTCCTCTGGAAACACCATATATTTT.

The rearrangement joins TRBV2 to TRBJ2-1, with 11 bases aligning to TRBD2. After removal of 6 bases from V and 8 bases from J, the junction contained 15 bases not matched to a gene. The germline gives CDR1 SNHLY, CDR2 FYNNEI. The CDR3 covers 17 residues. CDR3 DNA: TGTGCCAGCAGCCTTACTAGCGGGGGCCTCCCCGGCGATGAGCAGTTCTTC. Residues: CASSLTSGGLPGDEQFF.

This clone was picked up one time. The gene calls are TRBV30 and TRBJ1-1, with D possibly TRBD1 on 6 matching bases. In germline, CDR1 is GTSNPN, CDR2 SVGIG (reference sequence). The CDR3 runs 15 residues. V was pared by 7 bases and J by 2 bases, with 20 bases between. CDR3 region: CASKGASTGNTEAFF. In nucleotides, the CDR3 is TGTGCCTCCAAAGGGGCGTCGACAGGTAACACTGAAGCTTTCTTT.

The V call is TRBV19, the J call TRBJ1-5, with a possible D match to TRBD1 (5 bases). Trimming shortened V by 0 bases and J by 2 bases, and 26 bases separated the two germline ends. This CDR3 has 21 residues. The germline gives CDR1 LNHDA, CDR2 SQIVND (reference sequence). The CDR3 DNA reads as TGTGCCAGTAGTATAGATTTTGATTTGAAGGGGAGGGTCTTTCGCAATCAGCCCCAGCATTTT. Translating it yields CASSIDFDLKGRVFRNQPQHF.

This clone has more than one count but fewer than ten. CDR3 sequence reads: CASSLAGQGGRGYTF. DNA of the CDR3: TGTGCCAGCAGCTTGGCAGGACAGGGGGGTCGCGGCTACACCTTC. V usage is TRBV5-4 and J usage is TRBJ1-2, with 10 bases matching TRBD1. Trimming took 0 bases from V and 8 from J; bases not matched to a gene: 7. CDR3 size: 15 residues. Per the germline V gene, CDR1 is SGHNT and CDR2 is YYREEE (reference sequence).

CDR3 residues: CASTYRTSGGGEQFF. DNA of the CDR3: TGTGCCAGTACCTATAGGACTAGCGGGGGAGGGGAGCAGTTCTTC. V and J are TRBV19 and TRBJ2-1; 13 nucleotides match TRBD2. CDR1 is LNHDA, CDR2 SQIVND, per germline (reference sequence). Trimming at V came to 7 bases and at J to 10 bases, leaving 10 bases not matched to a gene. CDR3 length equals 15 residues.

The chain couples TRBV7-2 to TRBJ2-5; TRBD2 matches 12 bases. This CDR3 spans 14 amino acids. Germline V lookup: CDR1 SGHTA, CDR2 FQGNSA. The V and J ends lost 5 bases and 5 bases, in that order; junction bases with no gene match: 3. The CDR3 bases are TGTGCCAGCAGCGGCGGGACTAGCGGGGAGACCCAGTACTTC. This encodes CASSGGTSGETQYF.

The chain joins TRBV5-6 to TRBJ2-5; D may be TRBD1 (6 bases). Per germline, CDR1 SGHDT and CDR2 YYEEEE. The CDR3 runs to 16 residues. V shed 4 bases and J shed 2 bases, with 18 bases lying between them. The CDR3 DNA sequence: TGTGCCAGCAGCCCGCTATGGGGACAACGACAAGAGACCCAGTACTTC. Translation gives CASSPLWGQRQETQYF.

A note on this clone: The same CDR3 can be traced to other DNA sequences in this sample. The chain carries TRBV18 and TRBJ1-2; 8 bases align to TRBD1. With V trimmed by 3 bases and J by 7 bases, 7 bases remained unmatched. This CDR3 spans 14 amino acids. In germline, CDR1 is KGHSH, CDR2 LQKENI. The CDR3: CASSPPRGRGGYTF. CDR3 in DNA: TGTGCCAGCTCACCCCCCAGGGGGCGAGGTGGCTACACCTTC.

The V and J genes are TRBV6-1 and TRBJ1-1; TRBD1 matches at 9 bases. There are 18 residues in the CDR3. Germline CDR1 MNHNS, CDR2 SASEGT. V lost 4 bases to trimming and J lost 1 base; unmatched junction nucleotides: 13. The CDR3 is CASSAYPPGQGRNTEAFF. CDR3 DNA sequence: TGTGCCAGCAGTGCTTACCCTCCGGGACAGGGAAGGAACACTGAAGCTTTCTTT.

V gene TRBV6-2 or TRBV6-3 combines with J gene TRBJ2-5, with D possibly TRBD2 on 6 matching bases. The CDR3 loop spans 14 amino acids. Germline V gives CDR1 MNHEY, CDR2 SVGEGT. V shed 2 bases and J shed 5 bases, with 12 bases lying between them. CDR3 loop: CASSYGLAYETQYF. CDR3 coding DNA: TGTGCCAGCAGTTACGGTCTAGCGTACGAGACCCAGTACTTC.

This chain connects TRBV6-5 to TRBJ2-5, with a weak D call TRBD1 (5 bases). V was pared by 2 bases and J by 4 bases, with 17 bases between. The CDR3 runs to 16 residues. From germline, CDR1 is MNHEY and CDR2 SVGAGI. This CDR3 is CASSYNSPGFRETQYF. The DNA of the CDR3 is TGTGCCAGCAGTTACAATAGCCCAGGGTTTCGAGAGACCCAGTACTTC.

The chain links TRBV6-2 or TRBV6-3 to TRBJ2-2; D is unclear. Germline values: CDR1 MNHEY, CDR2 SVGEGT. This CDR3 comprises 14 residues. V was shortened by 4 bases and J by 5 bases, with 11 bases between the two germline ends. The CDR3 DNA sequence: TGTGCCAGCAGTTTCCTCGCAGAAACCGGGGAGCTGTTTTTT. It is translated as CASSFLAETGELFF.

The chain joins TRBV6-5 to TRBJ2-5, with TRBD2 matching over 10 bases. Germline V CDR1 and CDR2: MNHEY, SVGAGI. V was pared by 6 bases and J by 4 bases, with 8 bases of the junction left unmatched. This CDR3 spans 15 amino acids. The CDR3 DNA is TGTGCCAGCAGGGACAGCGGGGGGGCCCGAGAGACCCAGTACTTC. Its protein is CASRDSGGARETQYF.

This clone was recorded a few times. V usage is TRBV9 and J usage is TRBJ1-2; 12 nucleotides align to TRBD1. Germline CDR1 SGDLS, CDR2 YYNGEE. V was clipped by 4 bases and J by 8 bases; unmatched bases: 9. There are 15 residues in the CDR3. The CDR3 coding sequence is TGTGCCAGCAGCCTCCCCGGGACAGGGGGCAGAGGCTACACCTTC. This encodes CASSLPGTGGRGYTF. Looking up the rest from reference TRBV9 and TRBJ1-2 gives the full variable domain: DSGVTQTPKHLITATGQRVTLRCSPRSGDLSVYWYQQSLDQGLQFLIQYYNGEERAKGNILERFSAQQFPDLHSELNLSSLELGDSALYFCASSLPGTGGRGYTFGSGTRLTVV.

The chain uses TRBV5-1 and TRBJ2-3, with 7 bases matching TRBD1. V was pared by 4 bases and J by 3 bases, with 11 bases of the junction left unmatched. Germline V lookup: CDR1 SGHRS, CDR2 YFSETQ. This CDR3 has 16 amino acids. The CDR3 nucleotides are TGCGCCAGCAGCCAACAGACAGGGAGAGGGACAGATACGCAGTATTTT. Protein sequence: CASSQQTGRGTDTQYF.

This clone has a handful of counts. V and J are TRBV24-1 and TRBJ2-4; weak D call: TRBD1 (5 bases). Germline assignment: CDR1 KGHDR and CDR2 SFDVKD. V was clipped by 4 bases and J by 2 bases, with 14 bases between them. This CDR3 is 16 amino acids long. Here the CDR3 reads CATSDSRAGSKNIQYF. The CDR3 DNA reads TGTGCCACCAGTGACTCAAGGGCAGGGTCCAAAAACATTCAGTACTTC.

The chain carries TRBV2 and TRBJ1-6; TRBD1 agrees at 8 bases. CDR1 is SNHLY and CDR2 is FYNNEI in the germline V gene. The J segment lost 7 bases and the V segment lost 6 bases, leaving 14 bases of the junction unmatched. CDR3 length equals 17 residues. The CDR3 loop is CASRGRPTGAMNSPLHF. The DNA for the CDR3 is TGTGCCAGCAGGGGGAGACCGACAGGGGCGATGAATTCACCCCTCCACTTT.

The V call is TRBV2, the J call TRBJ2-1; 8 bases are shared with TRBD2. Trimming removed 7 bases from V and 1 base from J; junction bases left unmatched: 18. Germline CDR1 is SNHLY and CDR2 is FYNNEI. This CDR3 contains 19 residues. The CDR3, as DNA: TGTGCCAGCACCTTCCCAAGGGGCGGGGGGTCCAGTTCCTACAATGAGCAGTTCTTC. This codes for CASTFPRGGGSSSYNEQFF.

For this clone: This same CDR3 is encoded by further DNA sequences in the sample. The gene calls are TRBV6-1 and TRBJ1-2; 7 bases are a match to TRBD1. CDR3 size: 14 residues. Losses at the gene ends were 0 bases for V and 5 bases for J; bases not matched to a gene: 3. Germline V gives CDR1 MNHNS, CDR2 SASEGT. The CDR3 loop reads CASSEAVRGYGYTF. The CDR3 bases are TGTGCCAGCAGTGAAGCTGTCAGGGGGTATGGCTACACCTTC.

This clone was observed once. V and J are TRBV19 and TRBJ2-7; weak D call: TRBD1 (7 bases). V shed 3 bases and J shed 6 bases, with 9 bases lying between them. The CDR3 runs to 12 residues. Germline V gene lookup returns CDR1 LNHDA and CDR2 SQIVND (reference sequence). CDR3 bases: TGTGCCAGTAGTATGCAGGGGGGCGAGCAGTACTTC. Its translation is CASSMQGGEQYF. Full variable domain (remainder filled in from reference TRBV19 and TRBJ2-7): DGGITQSPKYLFRKEGQNVTLSCEQNLNHDAMYWYRQDPGQGLRLIYYSQIVNDFQKGDIAEGYSVSREKKESFPLTVTSAQKNPTAFYLCASSMQGGEQYFGPGTRLTVT.

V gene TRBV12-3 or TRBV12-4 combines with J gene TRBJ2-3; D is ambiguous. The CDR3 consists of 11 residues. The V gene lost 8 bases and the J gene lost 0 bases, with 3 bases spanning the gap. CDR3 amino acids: CASSSTDTQYF. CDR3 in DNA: TGTGCCAGCTCGAGCACAGATACGCAGTATTTT.

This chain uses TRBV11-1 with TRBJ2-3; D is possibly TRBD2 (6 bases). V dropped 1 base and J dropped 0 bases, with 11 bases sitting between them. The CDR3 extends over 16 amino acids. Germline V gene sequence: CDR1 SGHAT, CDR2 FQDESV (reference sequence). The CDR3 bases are TGTGCCAGCAGCTTAGACGGCGCGGGGAGCACAGATACGCAGTATTTT. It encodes CASSLDGAGSTDTQYF.

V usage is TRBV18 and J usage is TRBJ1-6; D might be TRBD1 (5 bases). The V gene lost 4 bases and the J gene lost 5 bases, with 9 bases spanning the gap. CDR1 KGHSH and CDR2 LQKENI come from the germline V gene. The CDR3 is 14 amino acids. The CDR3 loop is CASSQGSDNSPLHF. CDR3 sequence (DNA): TGTGCCAGCTCACAGGGGTCTGATAATTCACCCCTCCACTTT.